This TCR beta chain originates from a study of blood T cell repertoires in COVID-19. Turning to the study itself: Collection of acute and convalescent COVID-19 samples took place in the United States, Italy and Spain.

Libraries were prepared by immunoSEQ multiplex PCR; TCRdb keeps only in-frame clonotypes and omits some of them. The sample holds 77,000 or so clones, 65% to 90% seen once. The germline V gene has CDR1 SEHNR and CDR2 FQNEAQ (reference sequence). The CDR3 is 13 amino acids. V was cut by 5 bases and J by 0 bases, with 4 bases left in between. The sequenced sample consisted of peripheral blood. The chain recombines TRBV7-9 with TRBJ2-2; D not resolved. The sequence came from a man aged 25 to 40 with COVID-19, enrolled during active disease. DNA of the CDR3: TGTGCCAGCAGCCCAGCGAACACCGGGGAGCTGTTTTTT. Protein sequence: CASSPANTGELFF.